These 11 T cell receptor beta chains were all obtained from the same sample, sequenced in a study of cytomegalovirus exposure and HLA in healthy donors. The PCR contained 60 Vbeta and 13 Jbeta primers. Data came from immunoSEQ multiplex PCR; TCRdb stores just in-frame clones and leaves some out. The repertoire holds more than 85,000 clones, with just under 70% as singletons. Material: PBMCs. Receptors were obtained from a woman between 45 and 60 years old in good health and CMV-seropositive.

A note on this clone: Other DNA sequences from this sample encode an identical CDR3 as well. V gene TRBV4-3 combines with J gene TRBJ1-2; D perhaps matches TRBD1 (5 bases). Trimming removed 0 bases from V and 4 bases from J, with 9 bases in between. Germline V gene data show CDR1 as LGHNA and CDR2 as YSLEER. The CDR3 runs to 14 residues. CDR3 coding DNA: TGCGCCAGCAGCCAAGATGACAGCTTCTATGGCTACACCTTC. This sequence encodes CASSQDDSFYGYTF.

This clone was counted a few times. This chain joins TRBV4-1 and TRBJ2-7; 11 bases map to TRBD2. Germline V CDR1 and CDR2: MGHRA, YSYEKL. J lost 5 bases, V lost 0 bases, and 12 bases had no gene match. This CDR3 is built from 18 residues. CDR3 region: CASSQDPPPSGRKDEQYF. In nucleotides, the CDR3 is TGCGCCAGCAGCCAAGACCCCCCTCCTAGCGGGAGGAAGGACGAGCAGTACTTC.

This clone was found once. This chain joins TRBV6-1 and TRBJ1-2; D is unresolved. This CDR3 is built from 15 residues. V was cut by 3 bases and J by 4 bases, with 15 bases left in between. The germline gives CDR1 MNHNS, CDR2 SASEGT. The CDR3 nucleotides read TGTGCCAGCAGTGAGAATATGCCCTCTATCTATGGCTACACCTTC. This sequence encodes CASSENMPSIYGYTF.

The chain combines TRBV7-9 with TRBJ1-4; TRBD1 might be the D (5 bases). Germline loops: CDR1 SEHNR, CDR2 FQNEAQ (reference sequence). The V end was cut by 2 bases, the J end by 4 bases, with 8 bases between. The CDR3 length is 14 residues. Here the CDR3 reads CASSLRQSNEKLFF. The DNA for the CDR3 is TGTGCCAGCAGCTTAAGACAGAGTAATGAAAAACTGTTTTTT.

This clone was detected a few times. This chain links TRBV28 with TRBJ2-7; 7 bases are shared with TRBD2. There are 13 residues in the CDR3. Per the germline V gene, CDR1 is MDHEN and CDR2 is SYDVKM. V dropped 4 bases and J dropped 6; count of bases not matched to a gene: 6. The CDR3, as DNA: TGTGCCAGCAGTTCAGCGGGACCCCTCGAGCAGTACTTC. It encodes CASSSAGPLEQYF.

This clone was found once. V is TRBV7-2 and J is TRBJ1-5; no definite D call. Germline V CDR1 and CDR2: SGHTA, FQGNSA. This CDR3 is built from 15 residues. V gave up 1 base and J gave up 2 bases, with 9 bases separating them. CDR3 in amino acids: CASSLGRRGNQPQHF. CDR3 sequence (DNA): TGTGCCAGCAGCTTAGGCAGGAGGGGCAATCAGCCCCAGCATTTT.

The chain combines TRBV7-9 with TRBJ1-1; possible D gene TRBD1, 5 bases. The CDR3 spans 15 residues. Trimming took 2 bases from V and 3 from J, leaving 13 bases between them. Germline loops: CDR1 SEHNR, CDR2 FQNEAQ (reference sequence). This CDR3 reads CASSLRQGVDTEAFF. The DNA of the CDR3 is TGTGCCAGCAGCTTACGGCAGGGTGTTGACACTGAAGCTTTCTTT.

V usage is TRBV27 and J usage is TRBJ2-7; the match to TRBD2 covers 10 bases. The V and J ends lost 5 bases and 2 bases, in that order; junction bases with no gene match: 6. This CDR3 comprises 15 residues. Germline values: CDR1 MNHEY, CDR2 SMNVEV (reference sequence). In nucleotides, the CDR3 is TGTGCCAGCAGTCCTAGGACTAGCGGTGCCTACGAGCAGTACTTC. Residues: CASSPRTSGAYEQYF.

V usage is TRBV15 and J usage is TRBJ2-7, with D maybe TRBD1 (6 bases). The CDR3 has 14 amino acids. CDR1 and CDR2 from the germline V gene are LNHNV and YYDKDF (reference sequence). V lost 8 bases and J 3 bases, leaving 17 bases between the germline ends. Here the CDR3 DNA reads TGTGCCACCGGATTCAGGGGTCCTAGCTACGAGCAGTACTTC. Protein: CATGFRGPSYEQYF.

This clone was seen more than once but under ten times. J is TRBJ1-1 and V is TRBV4-3, with D perhaps matching TRBD1 (5 bases). The length of the CDR3 is 15 residues. V was pared by 0 bases and J by 8 bases, with 16 bases between. Germline values: CDR1 LGHNA, CDR2 YSLEER. The CDR3 protein is CASSQDAGLVSEAFF. DNA of the CDR3: TGCGCCAGCAGCCAAGACGCAGGGCTCGTCTCCGAAGCTTTCTTT.

The table lists this clone with a count of one. V usage is TRBV6-6 and J usage is TRBJ1-1; TRBD1 matches at 9 bases. The V segment lost 5 bases and the J segment 7 bases; nucleotides outside the gene matches: 2. Germline V lookup: CDR1 MNHNY, CDR2 SVGAGI (reference sequence). The CDR3 contains 12 residues. CDR3 sequence: CASSPGQGEAFF. CDR3 DNA: TGTGCCAGCAGTCCGGGACAGGGTGAAGCTTTCTTT.